This paragraph reports one T cell receptor beta chain. Its specificity is not known. PCR involved 60 Vbeta and 13 Jbeta primers. The method was immunoSEQ multiplex PCR; TCRdb's version includes in-frame clones alone and lacks a portion of them. The sample yields roughly 200,000 clones, around nine tenths seen once. This entry belongs to a study of cytomegalovirus exposure and HLA in healthy donors. Findings and limits, study-wide: Per a later analysis, about 18,000 TCR beta sequences showed association with HLA alleles at 0.05 false discovery rate.

Germline lookup yields CDR1 SGHDN and CDR2 FVKESK. Trimming removed 0 bases from V and 3 bases from J, with 3 bases in between. This CDR3 is built from 13 residues. The V gene is TRBV14, the J gene TRBJ1-3, with D unresolved. Source material: PBMCs. The receptor comes from a woman aged 18-30 years in good health and CMV-seronegative. CDR3 sequence reads: CASSQDRGNTIYF. The CDR3 DNA follows: TGTGCCAGCAGCCAAGATCGTGGAAACACCATATATTTT.